Presented here are 12 T cell receptor beta chains from one specimen sequenced in a study of cytomegalovirus exposure and HLA in healthy donors. In the PCR, 60 Vbeta and 13 Jbeta primers were used. The table came from immunoSEQ multiplex PCR; TCRdb's copy has only in-frame clones and leaves some out. The table includes more than 95,000 clones, 55% to 75% detected once. The sample comprised PBMCs. Source of these receptors: a man in his 60s in good health and CMV-seronegative.

For the CDR3, the DNA is TGTGCCAGCAGCTTAGTCAGAAGGAGCGGCAGCACAGATACGCAGTATTTT. The encoded protein is CASSLVRRSGSTDTQYF. This rearrangement joins TRBV7-2 to TRBJ2-3; possibly TRBD2 for D (5 bases). Germline lookup yields CDR1 SGHTA and CDR2 FQGNSA. V was cut by 1 base and J by 0 bases, with 14 bases left in between. This CDR3 is 17 amino acids long.

This clone was seen a single time. The chain joins TRBV15 to TRBJ1-2; 7 bases map to TRBD1. The trim removed 3 bases at V and 5 bases at J, leaving 12 bases unmatched. Germline values: CDR1 LNHNV, CDR2 YYDKDF (reference sequence). This CDR3 comprises 16 residues. Written as DNA, the CDR3 is TGTGCCACCAGCAGCGGGTCCTCCGGGACAGTTTATGGCTACACCTTC. This sequence encodes CATSSGSSGTVYGYTF.

The rearrangement joins TRBV2 to TRBJ1-1; perhaps TRBD1 as D (5 bases). Germline V gene sequence: CDR1 SNHLY, CDR2 FYNNEI. V lost 6 bases, J lost 0 bases, and 20 bases lay in between. The CDR3 is made up of 17 amino acids. The CDR3 coding sequence is TGTGCCAGCAGACTCAGACAGTCAGTCTTAATGAACACTGAAGCTTTCTTT. Its translation: CASRLRQSVLMNTEAFF.

Concerning this clone itself: The germline gene is not matched at one end of the junction; a read error may be the cause. The chain has TRBV7-9 and TRBJ2-5; TRBD2 might be the D (6 bases). CDR1 and CDR2 (germline): SEHNR, FQNEAQ (reference sequence). This CDR3 has 13 amino acids. CDR3 residues: CSSSFSGAETQYF. The CDR3 coding sequence is TGTTCCAGCAGCTTCTCGGGAGCAGAGACCCAGTACTTC.

V usage is TRBV6-1 and J usage is TRBJ1-5, with D unclear. The CDR3 totals 13 residues. Germline lookup yields CDR1 MNHNS and CDR2 SASEGT. Trimming shortened V by 7 bases and J by 5 bases, and 12 bases separated the two germline ends. The CDR3 bases are TGTGCCAGCACCCAAGCGACTCATCAGCCCCAGCATTTT. It codes for CASTQATHQPQHF.

This clone was picked up a small number of times. V and J are TRBV18 and TRBJ1-2, with a tentative D call TRBD1 (6 bases). Per germline, CDR1 KGHSH and CDR2 LQKENI. V lost 3 bases and J lost 3, with 17 bases in between. The CDR3 sequence is 16 residues long. The CDR3 nucleotides read TGTGCCAGCTCACCTAGACAGGAAGGTGCGGACTATGGCTACACCTTC. This encodes CASSPRQEGADYGYTF.

V is TRBV7-9 and J is TRBJ1-4; 9 bases match TRBD1. Germline trimming cut 6 bases from V and 7 bases from J; bases unmatched to any gene: 15. The CDR3 spans 17 residues. Germline V gives CDR1 SEHNR, CDR2 FQNEAQ (reference sequence). Here the CDR3 reads CASSNTGGGSLREKLFF. The CDR3 coding sequence is TGTGCCAGCAGTAATACAGGGGGCGGCTCCCTTCGTGAAAAACTGTTTTTT.

V usage is TRBV9 and J usage is TRBJ2-2, with no clear D. The CDR3 is 13 residues long. Germline lookup yields CDR1 SGDLS and CDR2 YYNGEE. The V and J ends lost 3 bases and 0 bases respectively, with 3 bases between them. The CDR3: CASSGANTGELFF. In DNA form, the CDR3 reads TGTGCCAGCAGCGGAGCGAACACCGGGGAGCTGTTTTTT.

The chain is built from TRBV6-6 and TRBJ2-2; TRBD1 is a possible D gene (5 bases). CDR1 is MNHNY, CDR2 SVGAGI, per germline (reference sequence). V lost 5 bases and J lost 4, with 14 bases in between. The CDR3 contains 15 residues. In nucleotides, the CDR3 is TGTGCCAGCAGTCACACACCTGACAGCACCGGGGAGCTGTTTTTT. Amino acid sequence: CASSHTPDSTGELFF.

The chain has TRBV30 and TRBJ1-5, with 8 bases matching TRBD1. Germline V gene sequence: CDR1 GTSNPN, CDR2 SVGIG (reference sequence). The CDR3 length is 16 residues. V trimming: 0 bases; J trimming: 4 bases; junction bases outside the gene matches: 8. The CDR3 here is CAWSVDRGTENQPQHF. The CDR3 nucleotides read TGTGCCTGGAGTGTAGACAGGGGAACGGAAAATCAGCCCCAGCATTTT.

J is TRBJ2-5 and V is TRBV27; TRBD2 matches 8 bases. CDR1 is MNHEY and CDR2 is SMNVEV in the germline V gene (reference sequence). CDR3 size: 16 residues. The V and J ends lost 0 bases and 1 base, in that order; junction bases with no gene match: 4. The CDR3 bases are TGTGCCAGCAGTTTATCGCGCAGCGGGGGCCAAGAGACCCAGTACTTC. This sequence encodes CASSLSRSGGQETQYF.

This clone was seen once. The chain joins TRBV28 to TRBJ1-2; D might be TRBD1 (6 bases). The V gene's germline CDR1 is MDHEN and CDR2 SYDVKM. V lost 5 bases to trimming and J lost 0 bases, with 13 bases between them. The CDR3 contains 15 residues. CDR3 loop: CASSPRGGANYGYTF. DNA of the CDR3: TGTGCCAGCAGTCCCCGAGGGGGAGCTAACTATGGCTACACCTTC.